The text below deals with one TCR beta chain. The V and J ends lost 5 bases and 7 bases, in that order; junction bases with no gene match: 7. CDR3 length equals 13 residues. Germline V gene sequence: CDR1 SGHDT, CDR2 YYEEEE. These data are taken from a study of T cell changes during pregnancy in multiple sclerosis. The method was immunoSEQ multiplex PCR; TCRdb's version includes in-frame clones alone and lacks a portion of them. The sample shows fewer than 70,000 clones, under 95% of them seen only once. The starting material was CD8+ T cells from peripheral blood mononuclear cells, obtained in the third trimester of pregnancy. The chain is built from TRBV5-6 and TRBJ2-7, with TRBD1 identical over 9 bases. The sequence was obtained from a female donor with multiple sclerosis, enrolled in a pregnancy study. The CDR3: CASSSQGAREQYF. The CDR3, as DNA: TGTGCCAGCAGTTCACAGGGGGCGCGGGAGCAGTACTTC.